Following are 9 T cell receptor beta chains from one sample sequenced in a study of T cell repertoires in cytomegalovirus infection. MiXCR, run by TCRdb on the reads, gives a single entry per CDR3 protein. The sample holds some 110,000 distinct CDR3 sequences, around a tenth seen once. The antigens of these receptors remain unknown. Sequencing input: PBMCs, sequenced either directly or after in vitro stimulation (not recorded which). The receptors here all came from a human donor in good health (CMV status not recorded). Some clones in this sample may be carry-over from other donors' samples.

This clonotype was detected a few times. The V gene is TRBV28, the J gene TRBJ2-7; D remains ambiguous. The V end lost 6 bases, the J end lost 2 bases, and 20 bases lay between the germline ends. CDR1 and CDR2 (germline): MDHEN, SYDVKM. The CDR3 loop spans 16 amino acids. Here the CDR3 reads CASSKTLTYDTYEQYF. CDR3 nucleotide sequence: TGTGCCAGCAGCAAAACGCTCACATACGATACCTACGAGCAGTACTTC.

There are many counts of this clonotype. The rearrangement joins TRBV28 to TRBJ1-6; D remains unclear. CDR1 and CDR2 from the germline V gene are MDHEN and SYDVKM. This CDR3 contains 14 residues. Trimming cost V 4 bases and J 7 bases, with 11 bases left between them. In nucleotides, the CDR3 is TGTGCCAGCAGTTCTCTCCAGGAAAATTCACCCCTCCACTTT. It yields the protein CASSSLQENSPLHF.

This clonotype was picked up a small number of times. V usage is TRBV6-4 and J usage is TRBJ2-1; 7 bases match TRBD2. Germline CDR1 MRHNA, CDR2 SNTAGT. CDR3 size: 15 residues. V dropped 4 bases and J dropped 0; count of bases not matched to a gene: 3. CDR3 coding DNA: TGTGCCAGCAGTGTTTTAGCGGGCTCCTACAATGAGCAGTTCTTC. Protein sequence: CASSVLAGSYNEQFF.

The table lists this clonotype with many counts. The J gene is TRBJ2-7, the V gene TRBV7-2, with D hard to call. Germline V lookup: CDR1 SGHTA, CDR2 FQGNSA. The CDR3 length is 12 residues. Deletions cut 3 bases from V and 2 bases from J, with 5 bases between. The DNA for the CDR3 is TGTGCCAGCAGCTTGAGTCCCTACGAGCAGTACTTC. Translated: CASSLSPYEQYF. The full variable domain, rest sourced from reference TRBV7-2 and TRBJ2-7, is GAGVSQSPSNKVTEKGKDVELRCDPISGHTALYWYRQSLGQGLEFLIYFQGNSAPDKSGLPSDRFSAERTGGSVSTLTIQRTQQEDSAVYLCASSLSPYEQYFGPGTRLTVT.

This clonotype turned up a few times. The chain links TRBV19 to TRBJ1-6, with D tentatively TRBD1 (6 bases). The germline CDR1 and CDR2 sequences are LNHDA and SQIVND (reference sequence). Trimming stripped 5 bases from V and 14 bases from J, with 19 bases between. This CDR3 contains 14 residues. The CDR3 DNA reads TGTGCCAGTAGTTCCTACGAGGCGGGGGCCACCCTCCACTTT. It translates to CASSSYEAGATLHF.

V gene TRBV24-1 combines with J gene TRBJ2-1; no reliable D call. Germline V CDR1 and CDR2: KGHDR, SFDVKD. Deletions cut 1 base from V and 5 bases from J, with 11 bases between. The CDR3 is 15 amino acids. CDR3 residues: CATSDFGIADNEQFF. Here the CDR3 DNA reads TGTGCCACCAGTGATTTTGGGATCGCGGACAATGAGCAGTTCTTC.

The rearrangement uses TRBV10-3 and TRBJ2-7; 10 positions agree with TRBD2. The CDR3 totals 16 residues. After removal of 3 bases from V and 5 bases from J, the junction contained 10 bases not matched to a gene. Germline loops: CDR1 ENHRY, CDR2 SYGVKD. CDR3 nucleotides: TGTGCCATCAGTGACCCCAGACTAGCGGGTAAGGACGAGCAGTACTTC. It encodes CAISDPRLAGKDEQYF.

Ten or more counts support this clonotype. This chain joins TRBV7-9 and TRBJ2-6, with no clear D. Germline V CDR1 and CDR2: SEHNR, FQNEAQ (reference sequence). V was clipped by 1 base and J by 1 base, with 8 bases between them. This CDR3 comprises 16 residues. The CDR3 here is CASSLEGESGANVLTF. CDR3 bases: TGTGCCAGCAGCTTAGAAGGTGAATCTGGGGCCAACGTCCTGACTTTC.

Only a few counts were recorded for this clonotype. The V and J genes are TRBV6-6 and TRBJ2-7, with D perhaps matching TRBD1 (6 bases). The length of the CDR3 is 15 residues. Germline CDR1 MNHNY, CDR2 SVGAGI (reference sequence). V was clipped by 6 bases and J by 4 bases, with 19 bases between them. CDR3 nucleotides: TGTGCCAGCAGCTACCTACAGGGTATAGGGTACGAGCAGTACTTC. Translated: CASSYLQGIGYEQYF.